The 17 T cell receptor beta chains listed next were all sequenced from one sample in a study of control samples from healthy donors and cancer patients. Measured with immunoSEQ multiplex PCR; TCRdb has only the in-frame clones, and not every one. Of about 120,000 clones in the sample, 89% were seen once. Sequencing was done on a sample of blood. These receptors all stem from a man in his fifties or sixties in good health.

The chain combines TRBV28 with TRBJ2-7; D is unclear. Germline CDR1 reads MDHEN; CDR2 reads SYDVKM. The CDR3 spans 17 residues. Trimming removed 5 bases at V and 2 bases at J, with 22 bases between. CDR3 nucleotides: TGTGCCAGCAGTCCTATAGTCTCCCCTAGGATGGCCTACGAGCAGTACTTC. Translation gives CASSPIVSPRMAYEQYF.

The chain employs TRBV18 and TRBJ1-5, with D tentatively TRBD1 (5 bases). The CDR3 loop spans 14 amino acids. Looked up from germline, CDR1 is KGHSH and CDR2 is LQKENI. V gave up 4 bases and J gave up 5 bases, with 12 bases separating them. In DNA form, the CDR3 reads TGTGCCAGCTCACAGCAGGGTTCAGATCAGCCCCAGCATTTT. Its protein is CASSQQGSDQPQHF.

The CDR3 loop is CASSLVPGTNQPQHF. In DNA form, the CDR3 reads TGTGCCAGCAGCTTAGTCCCGGGAACCAATCAGCCCCAGCATTTT. This chain connects TRBV7-8 to TRBJ1-5; D remains unclear. The germline V gene encodes CDR1 SGHVS and CDR2 FQNEAQ. V gave up 1 base and J gave up 3 bases, with 10 bases separating them. The CDR3 covers 15 residues.

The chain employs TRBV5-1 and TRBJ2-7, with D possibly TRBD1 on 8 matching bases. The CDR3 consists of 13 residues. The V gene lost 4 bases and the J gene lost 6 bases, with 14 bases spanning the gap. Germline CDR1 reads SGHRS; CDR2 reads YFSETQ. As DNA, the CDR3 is TGCGCCAGCAGCCTACAGGGGGAGGGCGAGCAGTACTTC. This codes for CASSLQGEGEQYF.

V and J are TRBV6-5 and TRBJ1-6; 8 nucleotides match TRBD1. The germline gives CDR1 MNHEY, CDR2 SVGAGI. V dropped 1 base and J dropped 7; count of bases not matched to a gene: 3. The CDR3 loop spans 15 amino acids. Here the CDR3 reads CASSYYRGVNSPLHF. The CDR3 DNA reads TGTGCCAGCAGTTACTACAGGGGGGTGAATTCACCCCTCCACTTT.

CDR3 sequence (DNA): TGTGCCAGCAGTGGGGGAACAGGGGAATCACCCCTCCACTTT. Translating gives CASSGGTGESPLHF. This chain links TRBV25-1 with TRBJ1-6, with 7 nucleotides matching TRBD1. V trimming: 4 bases; J trimming: 10 bases; junction bases outside the gene matches: 7. CDR1 is MGHDK, CDR2 SYGVNS, per germline. CDR3 length: 14 residues. Supplemented by reference TRBV25-1 and TRBJ1-6, the full variable domain reads EADIYQTPRYLVIGTGKKITLECSQTMGHDKMYWYQQDPGMELHLIHYSYGVNSTEKGDLSSESTVSRIRTEHFPLTLESARPSHTSQYLCASSGGTGESPLHFGNGTRLTVT.

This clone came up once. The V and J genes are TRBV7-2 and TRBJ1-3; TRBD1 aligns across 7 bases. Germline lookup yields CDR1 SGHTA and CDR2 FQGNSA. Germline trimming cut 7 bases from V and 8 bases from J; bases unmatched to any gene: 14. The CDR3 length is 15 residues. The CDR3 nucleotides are TGTGCCAGCATCAACCCCCACAGGGGAGGGGACACCATATATTTT. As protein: CASINPHRGGDTIYF.

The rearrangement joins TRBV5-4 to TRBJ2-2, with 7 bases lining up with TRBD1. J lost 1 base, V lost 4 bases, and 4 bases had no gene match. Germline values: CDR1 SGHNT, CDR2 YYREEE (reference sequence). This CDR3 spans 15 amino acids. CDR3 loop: CASSEDRKNTGELFF. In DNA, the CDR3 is TGTGCCAGCAGCGAGGACAGGAAGAACACCGGGGAGCTGTTTTTT.

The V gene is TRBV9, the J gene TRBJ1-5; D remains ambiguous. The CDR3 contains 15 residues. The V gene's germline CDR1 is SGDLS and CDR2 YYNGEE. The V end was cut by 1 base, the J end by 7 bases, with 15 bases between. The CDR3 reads CASSVFGDPGQPQHF. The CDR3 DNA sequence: TGTGCCAGCAGCGTATTCGGGGATCCGGGACAGCCCCAGCATTTT.

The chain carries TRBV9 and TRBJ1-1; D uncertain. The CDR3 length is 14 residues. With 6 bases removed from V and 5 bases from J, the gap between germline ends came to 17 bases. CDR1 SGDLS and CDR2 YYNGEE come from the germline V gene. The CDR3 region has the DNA TGTGCCAGCACTAAAACCCCGGAGGGAACTGAAGCTTTCTTT. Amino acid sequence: CASTKTPEGTEAFF.

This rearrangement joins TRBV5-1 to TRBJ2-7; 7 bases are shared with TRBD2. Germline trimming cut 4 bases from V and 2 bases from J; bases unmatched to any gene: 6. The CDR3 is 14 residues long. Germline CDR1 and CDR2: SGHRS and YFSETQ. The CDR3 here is CASSSGTETYEQYF. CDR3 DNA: TGCGCCAGCAGCAGCGGGACGGAAACCTACGAGCAGTACTTC.

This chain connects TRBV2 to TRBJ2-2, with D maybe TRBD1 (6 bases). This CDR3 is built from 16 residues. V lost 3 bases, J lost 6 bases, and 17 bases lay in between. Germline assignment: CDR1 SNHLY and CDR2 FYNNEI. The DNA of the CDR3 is TGTGCCAGCAGTGATACTTTCGACAGGACTGCCGGGGAGCTGTTTTTT. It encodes CASSDTFDRTAGELFF.

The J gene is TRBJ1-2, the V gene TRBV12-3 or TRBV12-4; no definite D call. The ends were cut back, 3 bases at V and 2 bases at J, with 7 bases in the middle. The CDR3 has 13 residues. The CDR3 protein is CASSFAGNYGYTF. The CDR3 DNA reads TGTGCCAGCAGTTTCGCGGGGAACTATGGCTACACCTTC.

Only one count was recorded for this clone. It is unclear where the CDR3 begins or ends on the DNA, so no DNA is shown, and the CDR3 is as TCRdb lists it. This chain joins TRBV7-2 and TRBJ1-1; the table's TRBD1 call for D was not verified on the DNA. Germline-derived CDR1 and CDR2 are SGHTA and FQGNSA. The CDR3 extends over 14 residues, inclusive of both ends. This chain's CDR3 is CASSLVGQGADLFF.

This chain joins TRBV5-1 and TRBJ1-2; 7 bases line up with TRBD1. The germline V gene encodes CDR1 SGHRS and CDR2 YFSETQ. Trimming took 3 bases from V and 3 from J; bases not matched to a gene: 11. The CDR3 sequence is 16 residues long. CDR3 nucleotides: TGCGCCAGCAGCTCCGCACCAACAACAGGGGACTATGGCTACACCTTC. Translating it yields CASSSAPTTGDYGYTF.

The CDR3 protein is CASSPPWGAGASTDTQYF. CDR3 coding DNA: TGTGCCAGCAGTCCCCCGTGGGGGGCAGGCGCTAGCACAGATACGCAGTATTTT. The chain couples TRBV6-6 to TRBJ2-3, with D tentatively TRBD1 or TRBD2 (6 bases each). V dropped 5 bases and J dropped 0 bases, with 21 bases sitting between them. The CDR3 covers 18 residues. CDR1 is MNHNY and CDR2 is SVGAGI in the germline V gene (reference sequence).

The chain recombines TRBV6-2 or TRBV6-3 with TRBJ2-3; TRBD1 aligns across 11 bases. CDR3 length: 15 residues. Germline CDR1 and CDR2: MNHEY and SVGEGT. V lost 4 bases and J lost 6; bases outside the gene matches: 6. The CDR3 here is CASSWGTGGSDTQYF. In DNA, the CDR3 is TGTGCCAGCAGTTGGGGGACAGGGGGTTCGGATACGCAGTATTTT.